The 11 T cell receptor beta chains below all came from one sample that was sequenced in a study of blood T cell repertoires in COVID-19. TCRdb's copy holds only in-frame clones and misses some; the assay was immunoSEQ multiplex PCR. The table lists about 180,000 clones, just over 85% of them singletons. The specimen was peripheral blood. The receptors were gathered from a man in his fifties with active or convalescent COVID-19.

The chain employs TRBV14 and TRBJ2-7; a weak D match, TRBD2 (6 bases). This CDR3 is built from 17 residues. Germline V gene sequence: CDR1 SGHDN, CDR2 FVKESK. V gave up 10 bases and J gave up 4 bases, with 29 bases separating them. The CDR3 spells CATEPLLSSAYPYEQYF. Here the CDR3 DNA reads TGTGCCACCGAACCCCTACTTTCTAGCGCCTACCCTTACGAGCAGTACTTC. Using reference TRBV14 and TRBJ2-7 for the parts outside the CDR3, the full variable domain is EAGVTQFPSHSVIEKGQTVTLRCDPISGHDNLYWYRRVMGKEIKFLLHFVKESKQDESGMPNNRFLAERTGGTYSTLKVQPAELEDSGVYFCATEPLLSSAYPYEQYFGPGTRLTVT.

The V call is TRBV2, the J call TRBJ1-2, with 7 nucleotides matching TRBD1. Unmatched junction bases numbered 6, after V lost 8 bases and J lost 3 bases. The CDR3 length is 13 residues. In germline, CDR1 is SNHLY, CDR2 FYNNEI. The CDR3: CASAVGQHYGYTF. The CDR3 DNA sequence: TGTGCCAGCGCCGTGGGACAGCACTATGGCTACACCTTC.

This clone showed up just once. The V call is TRBV9, the J call TRBJ2-3, with D perhaps matching TRBD2 (5 bases). There are 14 residues in the CDR3. Trimming stripped 3 bases from V and 4 bases from J, with 12 bases between. The germline V gene encodes CDR1 SGDLS and CDR2 YYNGEE. The CDR3 nucleotides are TGTGCCAGCAGCGCCCACCCCGGGGCAGATACGCAGTATTTT. This gives the protein CASSAHPGADTQYF.

Of note for this clone: Other DNA sequences in the sample encode the same CDR3. This chain joins TRBV9 and TRBJ2-5; 8 bases align to TRBD1. Germline lookup yields CDR1 SGDLS and CDR2 YYNGEE. This CDR3 comprises 14 residues. Germline trimming cut 4 bases from V and 2 bases from J; bases unmatched to any gene: 4. CDR3 amino acids: CASSPRTGQETQYF. The CDR3 nucleotides read TGTGCCAGCAGCCCTCGGACAGGGCAAGAGACCCAGTACTTC. The variable domain in full, completed from reference TRBV9 and TRBJ2-5, reads DSGVTQTPKHLITATGQRVTLRCSPRSGDLSVYWYQQSLDQGLQFLIQYYNGEERAKGNILERFSAQQFPDLHSELNLSSLELGDSALYFCASSPRTGQETQYFGPGTRLLVL.

The chain recombines TRBV10-3 with TRBJ1-3, with 10 bases identical to TRBD1. The CDR3 consists of 16 residues. The germline V gene has CDR1 ENHRY and CDR2 SYGVKD. V trimming: 4 bases; J trimming: 1 base; junction bases outside the gene matches: 4. The DNA for the CDR3 is TGTGCCATCAGTGTTGGGACAGGGGTTTCTGGAAACACCATATATTTT. Protein product: CAISVGTGVSGNTIYF.

The chain uses TRBV2 and TRBJ1-4; the match to TRBD1 covers 7 bases. The trim removed 6 bases at V and 12 bases at J, leaving 16 bases unmatched. Per germline, CDR1 SNHLY and CDR2 FYNNEI. The CDR3 runs 15 residues. CDR3 in amino acids: CASRPNPGQSMELFF. The CDR3 nucleotides are TGTGCCAGCAGGCCTAATCCGGGACAGTCGATGGAACTGTTTTTT.

The V call is TRBV2, the J call TRBJ2-2; TRBD2 matches 10 bases. V trimming: 10 bases; J trimming: 1 base; junction bases outside the gene matches: 6. CDR1 SNHLY and CDR2 FYNNEI come from the germline V gene. The CDR3 is 15 amino acids. The CDR3: CAKTSGRGNTGELFF. The CDR3 nucleotides are TGTGCCAAGACTAGCGGGCGAGGGAACACCGGGGAGCTGTTTTTT. Filled out from reference TRBV2 and TRBJ2-2, the complete variable domain reads EPEVTQTPSHQVTQMGQEVILRCVPISNHLYFYWYRQILGQKVEFLVSFYNNEISEKSEIFDDQFSVERPDGSNFTLKIRSTKLEDSAMYFCAKTSGRGNTGELFFGEGSRLTVL.

The gene calls are TRBV12-5 and TRBJ1-5; TRBD1 aligns across 7 bases. Germline CDR1 is LGHNT and CDR2 is FRNRAP. J gave up 0 bases and V 0 bases, and 11 bases lay outside the gene matches. CDR3 length: 19 amino acids. The CDR3 DNA follows: TGTGCTAGTGGTTTGGTACCCTCCGGGGGACAGATTAGCAATCAGCCCCAGCATTTT. It is translated as CASGLVPSGGQISNQPQHF.

The rearrangement uses TRBV2 and TRBJ2-5; D gene ambiguous. This CDR3 contains 13 residues. Trimming shortened V by 3 bases and J by 2 bases, and 7 bases separated the two germline ends. Germline assignment: CDR1 SNHLY and CDR2 FYNNEI. The CDR3 DNA follows: TGTGCCAGCAGTGATACAGCACAAGAGACCCAGTACTTC. This sequence encodes CASSDTAQETQYF. The entire variable domain, with the rest obtained from reference TRBV2 and TRBJ2-5, is as follows: EPEVTQTPSHQVTQMGQEVILRCVPISNHLYFYWYRQILGQKVEFLVSFYNNEISEKSEIFDDQFSVERPDGSNFTLKIRSTKLEDSAMYFCASSDTAQETQYFGPGTRLLVL.

The chain carries TRBV5-6 and TRBJ2-1, with TRBD2 matching 9 bases. The CDR3 contains 14 residues. Germline trimming cut 0 bases from V and 5 bases from J; bases unmatched to any gene: 0. Germline V gene sequence: CDR1 SGHDT, CDR2 YYEEEE. The CDR3 reads CASSLGLADNEQFF. The CDR3 DNA reads as TGTGCCAGCAGCTTGGGACTAGCGGACAATGAGCAGTTCTTC.

As regards this clone: The junction departs from the called germline gene at one end, perhaps through a read error. V and J are TRBV6-5 and TRBJ2-7; D gene uncertain. Per the germline V gene, CDR1 is MNHEY and CDR2 is SVGAGI. This CDR3 has 12 amino acids. CDR3 amino acids: CASSYSNTEQYF. The CDR3 nucleotides read TGTGCCAGCAGTTACTCGAATACAGAGCAATACTTC.